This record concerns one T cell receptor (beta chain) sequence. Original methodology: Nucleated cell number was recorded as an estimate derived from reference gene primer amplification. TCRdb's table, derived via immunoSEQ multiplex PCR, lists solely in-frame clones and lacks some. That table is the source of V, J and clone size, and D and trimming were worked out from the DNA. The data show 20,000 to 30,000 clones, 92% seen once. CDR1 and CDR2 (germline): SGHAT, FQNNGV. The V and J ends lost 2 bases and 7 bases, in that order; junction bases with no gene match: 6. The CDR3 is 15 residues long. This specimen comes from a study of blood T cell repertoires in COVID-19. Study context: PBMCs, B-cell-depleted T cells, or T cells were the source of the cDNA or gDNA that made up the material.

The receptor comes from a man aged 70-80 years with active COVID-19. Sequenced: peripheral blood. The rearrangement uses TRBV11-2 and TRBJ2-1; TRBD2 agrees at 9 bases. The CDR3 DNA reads TGTGCCAGCAGCTTACCCGCGGGAGGGTGGAATGAGCAGTTCTTC. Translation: CASSLPAGGWNEQFF.